Listed below are T cell receptor beta chains from one sample, sequenced in a study of siplizumab effects on memory and regulatory T cells. TCRdb keeps only in-frame clones here, not all; method: immunoSEQ multiplex PCR. The profile shows 70,000 or so clones, approximately 89% of them singletons. The material sequenced was Tregs sorted from blood. The receptors derive from a human donor in good health. Each CDR3 is given with its conserved first and last residue. D genes are given only for firm matches. Clone size, where shown, is once, few, many, or a class for clones that have expanded.

>TRBJ2-2|TRBV7-9|NA|NA|13
CASSIMEHGELFF
TGTGCCAGCAGTATAATGGAGCACGGGGAGCTGTTTTTT
>TRBJ1-5|TRBV30|NA|NA|14
CAWAHGTSNQPQHF
TGTGCCTGGGCTCACGGGACATCCAATCAGCCCCAGCATTTT
>TRBJ2-3|TRBV10-2|NA|NA|18
CASSESMGIGWGTDTQYF
TGCGCCAGCAGTGAGTCGATGGGTATTGGGTGGGGCACAGATACGCAGTATTTT
>TRBJ2-7|TRBV9|TRBD2|NA|16
CASSQTGAGGPGEQYF
TGTGCCAGCAGCCAGACTGGGGCGGGAGGGCCTGGCGAGCAGTACTTC
>TRBJ1-5|TRBV11-2|NA|NA|14
CASRQEDTNQPQHF
TGTGCCAGCAGACAAGAAGACACGAATCAGCCCCAGCATTTT
>TRBJ1-1|TRBV28|NA|NA|15
CASSSYGTGNTEAFF
TGTGCCAGCAGTTCCTACGGGACGGGGAACACTGAAGCTTTCTTT
>TRBJ2-1|TRBV4-2|TRBD2|NA|16
CASSLAGTSGHNEQFF
TGTGCCAGCAGCCTTGCCGGGACTAGCGGGCACAATGAGCAGTTCTTC
>TRBJ2-1|TRBV7-8|TRBD1|NA|15
CASSSGQGAYNEQFF
TGTGCCAGCAGCTCCGGACAGGGGGCGTACAATGAGCAGTTCTTC
>TRBJ2-7|TRBV29-1|NA|NA|11
CSVRRGYEQYF
TGCAGCGTTCGCCGGGGCTACGAGCAGTACTTC
>TRBJ2-5|TRBV6-1|NA|once|14
CASSGTAAGETQYF
TGTGCCAGCAGTGGGACAGCGGCAGGCGAGACCCAGTACTTC
>TRBJ1-1|TRBV20-1|NA|NA|11
CSARVFTEAFF
TGCAGTGCTAGAGTTTTTACTGAAGCTTTCTTT
>TRBJ2-7|TRBV9|NA|NA|13
CASSVATESGQYF
TGTGCCAGCAGCGTGGCGACAGAGTCTGGGCAGTACTTC
>TRBJ1-2|TRBV14|NA|NA|13
CASSPRISYGYTF
TGTGCCAGCAGCCCCAGAATTTCCTATGGCTACACCTTC
>TRBJ1-4|TRBV6-4|TRBD1|NA|14
CASGDSLPNEKLFF
TGTGCCAGCGGGGACAGCCTTCCTAATGAAAAACTGTTTTTT
>TRBJ2-7|TRBV7-9|NA|NA|12
CASSPGSREQYF
TGTGCCAGCAGCCCTGGGTCCCGCGAGCAGTACTTC
>TRBJ2-7|TRBV5-1|NA|NA|14
CASSAQAGFYEQYF
TGCGCCAGCAGCGCCCAGGCTGGGTTCTACGAGCAGTACTTC
>TRBJ1-4|TRBV7-9|NA|once|14
CASSHYAGNEKLFF
TGTGCCAGCAGCCACTATGCGGGTAATGAAAAACTGTTTTTT
>TRBJ2-7|TRBV7-9|NA|NA|10
CASRVLTQYF
TGTGCCAGCAGGGTCTTGACGCAGTACTTC
>TRBJ2-5|TRBV19|NA|NA|13
CASSMRGAETQYF
TGTGCCAGTAGTATGAGGGGCGCTGAGACCCAGTACTTC
>TRBJ2-7|TRBV12-5|TRBD2|few|15
CASGLFRTRAYEQYF
TGTGCTAGTGGTTTGTTTCGGACTAGGGCCTACGAGCAGTACTTC
>TRBJ2-4|TRBV7-9|TRBD1|NA|14
CASSLGQGANIQYF
TGTGCCAGCAGCCTGGGACAGGGGGCAAACATTCAGTACTTC
>TRBJ1-2|TRBV5-1|TRBD1|NA|13
CASSPQGAWGYTF
TGCGCCAGCAGCCCTCAGGGGGCATGGGGCTACACCTTC
>TRBJ2-7|TRBV21-1|NA|NA|22
CASSKEKEEGGTSGRSSYEQYF
TGTGCCAGCAGCAAAGAAAAGGAGGAGGGAGGGACTAGCGGGAGGAGTTCGTACGAGCAGTACTTC
>TRBJ2-7|TRBV4-2|TRBD2|NA|17
CASSQDPGTSVTYEQYF
TGTGCCAGCAGCCAGGATCCCGGGACTAGCGTCACCTACGAGCAGTACTTC
>TRBJ1-2|TRBV6-6|TRBD1|NA|15
CASRPLATGTGGYTF
TGTGCCAGCAGACCCCTCGCGACAGGGACTGGTGGCTACACCTTC
>TRBJ1-1|TRBV7-9|NA|NA|14
CASSSRQLNTEAFF
TGTGCCAGCAGCTCGAGACAGTTGAACACTGAAGCTTTCTTT
>TRBJ2-1|TRBV7-9|TRBD2|NA|16
CASSLLTSGRSNEQFF
TGTGCCAGCAGCTTACTGACTAGCGGGAGGAGCAATGAGCAGTTCTTC
>TRBJ1-5|TRBV6-1|NA|NA|16
CASSERGALFNQPQHF
TGTGCCAGCAGTGAAAGGGGGGCTCTCTTTAATCAGCCCCAGCATTTT
>TRBJ2-1|TRBV4-1|TRBD2|NA|19
CASSHPGLAGGPYNNEQFF
TGCGCCAGCAGCCACCCGGGACTAGCGGGAGGGCCGTACAACAATGAGCAGTTCTTC
>TRBJ2-5|TRBV5-5|NA|NA|14
CASSLGGRGETQYF
TGTGCCAGCAGCTTGGGGGGCCGAGGGGAGACCCAGTACTTC
>TRBJ2-2|TRBV27|TRBD2|NA|17
CASSLTSGRIAAGELFF
TGTGCCAGCAGCCTGACTAGCGGGAGGATTGCGGCCGGGGAGCTGTTTTTT
>TRBJ2-2|TRBV7-2|TRBD1|once|15
CASSLRRQGNGELFF
TGTGCCAGCAGCCTAAGGCGACAGGGAAACGGGGAGCTGTTTTTT
>TRBJ1-5|TRBV19|NA|NA|14
CASSIEGVHQPQHF
TGTGCCAGTAGTATAGAAGGGGTGCATCAGCCCCAGCATTTT
>TRBJ2-5|TRBV19|NA|NA|13
CASSDRRSWTQYF
TGTGCCAGTAGCGACCGCAGGTCATGGACCCAGTACTTC
>TRBJ2-2|TRBV9|TRBD1|NA|19
CASSKQNWGQGGYTGELFF
TGTGCCAGCAGTAAACAGAACTGGGGACAGGGAGGGTACACCGGGGAGCTGTTTTTT
>TRBJ2-1|TRBV7-9|NA|NA|15
CASSLDRFSYNEQFF
TGTGCCAGCAGCTTAGACCGGTTCTCCTACAATGAGCAGTTCTTC
>TRBJ1-4|TRBV15|NA|NA|16
CATSRDFGSSGEKLFF
TGTGCCACCAGCAGAGATTTTGGCTCAAGCGGTGAAAAACTGTTTTTT
>TRBJ2-5|TRBV5-1|NA|once|15
CASSFTGQGRETQYF
TGCGCCAGCAGCTTTACGGGCCAAGGGCGAGAGACCCAGTACTTC
>TRBJ2-7|TRBV14|NA|NA|14
CASSQWGGRDEQYF
TGTGCCAGCAGCCAGTGGGGAGGCCGCGACGAGCAGTACTTC
>TRBJ2-7|TRBV5-1|TRBD1|NA|14
CASSSRDRGREQYF
TGCGCCAGCAGCTCCCGGGACAGGGGTCGCGAGCAGTACTTC
>TRBJ1-4|TRBV7-6|NA|once|13
CASSSRGNEKLFF
TGTGCCAGCAGCTCACGGGGAAATGAAAAACTGTTTTTT
>TRBJ1-5|TRBV30|NA|NA|15
CAWKAPGAGNQPQHF
TGTGCCTGGAAGGCTCCGGGGGCTGGCAATCAGCCCCAGCATTTT
>TRBJ2-3|TRBV5-4|TRBD2|NA|15
CASSYLAGGTDTQYF
TGTGCCAGCAGTTACCTAGCGGGGGGCACAGATACGCAGTATTTT
>TRBJ2-7|TRBV25-1|TRBD2|NA|16
CASSDSTSPSSYEQYF
TGTGCCAGCAGTGACTCGACTAGCCCTAGCTCCTACGAGCAGTACTTC
>TRBJ1-5|TRBV28|NA|NA|17
CASSPILLHRSNQPQHF
TGTGCCAGCAGTCCCATCCTCCTCCATCGCAGCAATCAGCCCCAGCATTTT
>TRBJ2-1|TRBV9|NA|NA|16
CASSVDRQSSYNEQFF
TGTGCCAGCAGCGTCGATCGACAGTCCTCCTACAATGAGCAGTTCTTC
>TRBJ1-1|TRBV2|NA|few|14
CASSERTENTEAFF
TGTGCCAGCAGTGAGCGGACAGAGAACACTGAAGCTTTCTTT
>TRBJ2-4|TRBV2|TRBD2|medium-sized|15
CASSVPGTRRNIQYF
TGTGCCAGCAGTGTCCCCGGGACTAGAAGAAACATTCAGTACTTC
>TRBJ2-3|TRBV5-1|TRBD1|NA|18
CASSLAPVGQGPSDTQYF
TGCGCCAGCAGCTTGGCCCCGGTTGGACAGGGGCCATCGGATACGCAGTATTTT
>TRBJ2-1|TRBV12-5|TRBD2|NA|16
CASGLVTLADYNEQFF
TGTGCTAGTGGTTTGGTAACACTAGCGGATTACAATGAGCAGTTCTTC
>TRBJ2-1|TRBV5-5|NA|NA|12
CASSLAGRTQFF
TGTGCCAGCAGCTTGGCAGGGAGAACGCAGTTCTTC
>TRBJ2-5|TRBV4-1|NA|NA|16
CASSQAGARAPETQYF
TGCGCCAGCAGCCAAGCAGGAGCCAGGGCTCCGGAGACCCAGTACTTC
>TRBJ1-3|TRBV19|NA|NA|16
CASSVGGPLSGNTIYF
TGTGCCAGTAGTGTGGGGGGCCCTCTCTCTGGAAACACCATATATTTT